The 15 T cell receptor beta chains listed next were all sequenced from one sample in a study of cytomegalovirus exposure and HLA in healthy donors (dated by TCRdb to about 2017). The library was prepared using the immunoSEQ multiplex PCR assay. A mixture of 60 forward primers for TCR Vbeta segments and 13 reverse primers for TCR Jbeta segments was used in the multiplex PCR. Held by TCRdb, this immuneACCESS table contains in-frame sequences only and omits some clones. Under half of the omission traces to an unresolved V gene where checked; the cause of the rest is unknown. The sample data list about 110,000 clones, and about 80% of these were observed just once. The ten largest account for 3% to 4% of the sample. Material for sequencing was PBMCs. These receptors all come from a woman in her forties in good health and CMV-seronegative.

The chain has TRBV19 and TRBJ2-2; 10 bases fit TRBD2. CDR1 and CDR2 (germline): LNHDA, SQIVND (reference sequence). The CDR3 runs 16 residues. The J segment lost 1 base and the V segment lost 5 bases, leaving 4 bases of the junction unmatched. CDR3 in amino acids: CASSQRTSGNTGELFF. In nucleotides, the CDR3 is TGTGCCAGTAGTCAACGGACTAGCGGGAACACCGGGGAGCTGTTTTTT.

This chain connects TRBV2 to TRBJ2-2; D gene unclear. Germline V CDR1 and CDR2: SNHLY, FYNNEI. Trimming shortened V by 1 base and J by 7 bases, and 10 bases separated the two germline ends. This CDR3 region has 14 residues. CDR3 sequence: CASSEGLYSGELFF. In nucleotides, the CDR3 is TGTGCCAGCAGTGAAGGATTGTATAGCGGGGAGCTGTTTTTT.

V usage is TRBV28 and J usage is TRBJ2-7, with 7 bases lining up with TRBD1. Germline CDR1 and CDR2: MDHEN and SYDVKM. This CDR3 contains 15 residues. With V trimmed by 5 bases and J by 3 bases, 10 bases remained unmatched. The CDR3 sequence is CASSTSDRLVYEQYF. For the CDR3, the DNA is TGTGCCAGCAGTACCTCGGACAGGCTGGTCTACGAGCAGTACTTC.

In nucleotides, the CDR3 is TGTGCCGATGTAGGGGGAGTAAGGGACAATGAGCAGTTCTTC. Its protein product is CADVGGVRDNEQFF. This chain connects TRBV2 to TRBJ2-1; maybe TRBD1 (6 bases). With 11 bases removed from V and 5 bases from J, the gap between germline ends came to 19 bases. The CDR3 runs 14 residues. The germline gives CDR1 SNHLY, CDR2 FYNNEI. Filled out from reference TRBV2 and TRBJ2-1, the complete variable domain reads EPEVTQTPSHQVTQMGQEVILRCVPISNHLYFYWYRQILGQKVEFLVSFYNNEISEKSEIFDDQFSVERPDGSNFTLKIRSTKLEDSAMYFCADVGGVRDNEQFFGPGTRLTVL.

The chain carries TRBV7-9 and TRBJ2-3, with 10 positions matching TRBD2. The trim removed 3 bases at V and 4 bases at J, leaving 4 bases unmatched. Germline-derived CDR1 and CDR2 are SEHNR and FQNEAQ (reference sequence). The CDR3 extends over 15 amino acids. The CDR3 reads CASSFLAGDADTQYF. The DNA of the CDR3 is TGTGCCAGCAGCTTTCTAGCGGGGGATGCAGATACGCAGTATTTT.

V and J are TRBV5-4 and TRBJ1-1; the D is unclear. Germline V lookup: CDR1 SGHNT, CDR2 YYREEE (reference sequence). V was cut by 2 bases and J by 8 bases, with 10 bases left in between. The CDR3 is made up of 12 amino acids. In DNA form, the CDR3 reads TGTGCCAGCAGCTTATATGAGGCCGAAGCTTTCTTT. Protein: CASSLYEAEAFF.

This chain connects TRBV7-2 to TRBJ2-2; D is unclear. The CDR3 has 15 residues. Trimming pared 6 bases from V and 0 bases from J, leaving 11 bases between. Germline CDR1 is SGHTA and CDR2 is FQGNSA. In nucleotides, the CDR3 is TGTGCCAGCAGAAAGCAACCCCCGAACACCGGGGAGCTGTTTTTT. Its translation is CASRKQPPNTGELFF. The entire variable domain, with the rest obtained from reference TRBV7-2 and TRBJ2-2, is as follows: GAGVSQSPSNKVTEKGKDVELRCDPISGHTALYWYRQSLGQGLEFLIYFQGNSAPDKSGLPSDRFSAERTGGSVSTLTIQRTQQEDSAVYLCASRKQPPNTGELFFGEGSRLTVL.

V usage is TRBV7-9 and J usage is TRBJ2-5; D uncertain. Germline V gene data show CDR1 as SEHNR and CDR2 as FQNEAQ (reference sequence). V lost 5 bases and J 2 bases, leaving 3 bases between the germline ends. The CDR3 covers 11 residues. This CDR3 is CASSAQETQYF. The CDR3 region has the DNA TGTGCCAGCAGCGCGCAAGAGACCCAGTACTTC. Looking up the rest from reference TRBV7-9 and TRBJ2-5 gives the full variable domain: DTGVSQNPRHKITKRGQNVTFRCDPISEHNRLYWYRQTLGQGPEFLTYFQNEAQLEKSRLLSDRFSAERPKGSFSTLEIQRTEQGDSAMYLCASSAQETQYFGPGTRLLVL.

This chain connects TRBV7-8 to TRBJ2-2; unclear D gene. The CDR3 has 16 residues. V shed 5 bases and J shed 5 bases, with 18 bases lying between them. Germline CDR1 reads SGHVS; CDR2 reads FQNEAQ. Here the CDR3 reads CASSASLDSVTGELFF. The CDR3, as DNA: TGTGCCAGCAGCGCTTCCCTCGACTCGGTTACCGGGGAGCTGTTTTTT.

This chain connects TRBV28 to TRBJ1-5; D may be TRBD1 (6 bases). Per germline, CDR1 MDHEN and CDR2 SYDVKM. The CDR3 totals 15 residues. V lost 8 bases to trimming and J lost 1 base, with 15 bases between them. CDR3 nucleotides: TGTGCCAGCCGCGGACAGTTTCCAAGCAATCAGCCCCAGCATTTT. This encodes CASRGQFPSNQPQHF.

The chain links TRBV2 to TRBJ2-1, with D unclear. Germline lookup yields CDR1 SNHLY and CDR2 FYNNEI. The ends were cut back, 4 bases at V and 6 bases at J, with 7 bases in the middle. The CDR3 has 12 amino acids. CDR3 coding DNA: TGTGCCAGCAGTGCTGTCAGCAATGAGCAGTTCTTC. Protein product: CASSAVSNEQFF.

The chain is built from TRBV30 and TRBJ2-7, with TRBD1 as a possible D gene (5 bases). V shed 1 base and J shed 3 bases, with 13 bases lying between them. This CDR3 spans 14 amino acids. Germline lookup yields CDR1 GTSNPN and CDR2 SVGIG (reference sequence). The CDR3 DNA is TGTGCCTGGAGTGCTCAGGACAAATACTACGAGCAGTACTTC. Amino acids: CAWSAQDKYYEQYF.

The V and J genes are TRBV27 and TRBJ2-7; 11 bases agree with TRBD1. CDR1 MNHEY and CDR2 SMNVEV come from the germline V gene (reference sequence). J was trimmed by 0 bases and V by 5 bases; bases with no gene match: 9. The CDR3 is 17 residues long. CDR3 region: CASSVRTGGSSSYEQYF. CDR3 DNA: TGTGCCAGCAGTGTCAGGACAGGGGGCTCGAGCTCCTACGAGCAGTACTTC.

This chain joins TRBV29-1 and TRBJ2-3; 7 positions match TRBD2. This CDR3 is 13 amino acids long. V shed 1 base, J shed 4 bases, and the junction held 2 bases outside the gene matches. Germline-derived CDR1 and CDR2 are SQVTM and ANQGSEA. CDR3 loop: CSVEGAGADTQYF. CDR3 in DNA: TGCAGCGTTGAAGGGGCGGGAGCAGATACGCAGTATTTT.

This rearrangement joins TRBV4-3 to TRBJ1-2, with TRBD1 identical over 8 bases. Germline trimming cut 4 bases from V and 4 bases from J; bases unmatched to any gene: 5. Germline loops: CDR1 LGHNA, CDR2 YSLEER. The CDR3 covers 14 residues. In nucleotides, the CDR3 is TGCGCCAGCAGCCCCCGGACAGGGAGCTATGGCTACACCTTC. Residues: CASSPRTGSYGYTF.